A selection of T cell receptor beta chains follows, all from one sample in a study of cytomegalovirus exposure and HLA in healthy donors. Only in-frame clones appear in the TCRdb table, and some are missing; sequencing was by immunoSEQ multiplex PCR. There are 150,000 to 200,000 clones in the sample; approximately 81% occur only once, and 2.1% lies in the top ten. Sequencing was done on a sample of PBMCs. Every receptor here comes from a woman between 18 and 29 years old in good health and CMV-seropositive. CDR3s include the opening cysteine and the closing phenylalanine or tryptophan. D genes are given only for firm matches. Size tells how often a clone was seen (once, few, many) or the class of an expanded clone, and some rows leave it out.

TRBJ2-3,TRBD1,.,TRBV6-4,TGTGCCAGCAGCGAGGACAGGGAAACAGATACGCAGTATTTT,CASSEDRETDTQYF
TRBJ1-2,TRBD1,.,TRBV20-1,TGCAGTGCTGGGACAGGGGAAGGCTACACCTTC,CSAGTGEGYTF
TRBJ2-3,.,.,TRBV30,TGTGCCTGGAGATGGGAGGCTACAGATACGCAGTATTTT,CAWRWEATDTQYF
TRBJ2-2,.,.,TRBV4-1,TGCGCCAGCAGCCCTCGTACAGGGATGAACACCGGGGAGCTGTTTTTT,CASSPRTGMNTGELFF
TRBJ1-1,.,few,TRBV30,TGTGCCTGGAACCAGGGCCTTGATGGTGAAGCTTTCTTT,CAWNQGLDGEAFF
TRBJ1-5,.,.,TRBV29-1,TGCAGCGTTTCTGGGGGCGGGAATCAGCCCCAGCATTTT,CSVSGGGNQPQHF
TRBJ2-3,.,.,TRBV5-5,TGTGCCAGCAGCTCGTGGAGTGGAAGCACAGATACGCAGTATTTT,CASSSWSGSTDTQYF
TRBJ1-5,TRBD1,.,TRBV7-6,TGTGCCAGCAGCGATCAGGGGGCTAGGGATCAGCCCCAGCATTTT,CASSDQGARDQPQHF
TRBJ1-2,.,few,TRBV5-1,TGCGCCAGCAGCCCCAACGCGGACAAGGCCATCTATGGCTACACCTTC,CASSPNADKAIYGYTF
TRBJ2-2,TRBD2,.,TRBV7-9,TGTGCCAGCAGCTTAGCTGGGGACTATATGAACACCGGGGAGCTGTTTTTT,CASSLAGDYMNTGELFF
TRBJ2-3,TRBD2,.,TRBV9,TGTGCCAGCAGCACAGCGGGACTGGAACACACAGATACGCAGTATTTT,CASSTAGLEHTDTQYF
TRBJ2-3,TRBD2,.,TRBV6-6,TGTGCCAGCGAAGCCGGGGGGGCCGGTGCAGATACGCAGTATTTT,CASEAGGAGADTQYF
TRBJ2-3,.,once,TRBV7-6,TGTGCCAGCAGCGGGGCTAATACGCAGTATTTT,CASSGANTQYF
TRBJ2-5,TRBD2,.,TRBV11-3,TGTGCCAGCGAACCCTGGCGGGGGGCCCAAGAGACCCAGTACTTC,CASEPWRGAQETQYF
TRBJ1-1,.,.,TRBV6-5,TGTGCCAGCCTCTCTAGAGGGGGAGGGTTCACTGAAGCTTTCTTT,CASLSRGGGFTEAFF
TRBJ2-1,.,.,TRBV10-1,TGCGCCGATTACCGGGACATAGCGAATGAGCAGTTCTTC,CADYRDIANEQFF